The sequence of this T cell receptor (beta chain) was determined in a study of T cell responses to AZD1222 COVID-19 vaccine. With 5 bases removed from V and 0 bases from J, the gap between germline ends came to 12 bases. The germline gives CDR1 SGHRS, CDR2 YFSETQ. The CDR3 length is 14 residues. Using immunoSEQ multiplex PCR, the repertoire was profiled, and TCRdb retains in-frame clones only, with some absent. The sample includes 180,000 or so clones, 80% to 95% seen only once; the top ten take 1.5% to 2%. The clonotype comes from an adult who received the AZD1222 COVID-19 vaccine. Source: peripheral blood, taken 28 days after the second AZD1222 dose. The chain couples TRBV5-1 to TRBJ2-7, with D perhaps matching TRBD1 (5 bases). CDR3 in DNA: TGCGCCAGCAGGTCAGGGATGAACTCCTACGAGCAGTACTTC. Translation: CASRSGMNSYEQYF.